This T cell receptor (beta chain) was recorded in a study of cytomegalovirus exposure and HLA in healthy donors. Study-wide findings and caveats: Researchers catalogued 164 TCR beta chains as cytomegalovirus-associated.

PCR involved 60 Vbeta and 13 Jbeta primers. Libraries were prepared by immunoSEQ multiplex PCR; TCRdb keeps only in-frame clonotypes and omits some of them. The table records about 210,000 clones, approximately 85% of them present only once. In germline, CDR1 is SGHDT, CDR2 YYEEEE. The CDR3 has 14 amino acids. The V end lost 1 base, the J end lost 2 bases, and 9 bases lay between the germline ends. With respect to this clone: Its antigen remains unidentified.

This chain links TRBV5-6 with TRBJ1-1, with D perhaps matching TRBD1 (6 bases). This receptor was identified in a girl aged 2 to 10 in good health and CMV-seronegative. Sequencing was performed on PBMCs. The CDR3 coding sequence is TGTGCCAGCAGCTTGCAGGGGAGTAACACTGAAGCTTTCTTT. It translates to CASSLQGSNTEAFF.